This TCR beta chain was sequenced for a study of blood T cell repertoires in COVID-19. Study information: Samples of COVID-19 (acute and convalescent) were obtained from the United States, Italy and Spain.

The germline V gene encodes CDR1 GTSNPN and CDR2 SVGIG (reference sequence). The J segment lost 4 bases and the V segment lost 0 bases, leaving 5 bases of the junction unmatched. CDR3 length equals 14 residues. Source study methods: Quantification of nucleated cells was approximated via reference gene primer amplification. Profiling relied on immunoSEQ multiplex PCR, and the TCRdb table lists in-frame clones only, not all of them. V and J calls and clone size are as listed in that table; D and trimming were resolved from the DNA. The sample consists of roughly 66,000 clones, around 93% of them appearing once.

The TCR originated in a human donor in a cohort sampled during active COVID-19. The V call is TRBV30, the J call TRBJ2-7, with 8 bases matching TRBD2. Sequencing input: peripheral blood. CDR3 sequence reads: CAWSVFSGSYEQYF. In DNA, the CDR3 is TGTGCCTGGAGTGTCTTCAGCGGGAGTTACGAGCAGTACTTC.